This entry concerns a single T cell receptor beta chain. This sample was included in a study of OX40 agonist ivuxolimab in advanced cancers. With 6 bases removed from V and 3 bases from J, the gap between germline ends came to 12 bases. The CDR3 runs 13 residues. Germline CDR1 reads MDHEN; CDR2 reads SYDVKM. Clones were read by immunoSEQ multiplex PCR, and TCRdb kept only the in-frame ones, dropping some. The top ten hold roughly 6% of the sample, which has tens of thousands of clones, 85% to 90% seen once. The starting material was CD4+ or CD8+ T cells sorted from blood, obtained in a trial of the OX40 agonist ivuxolimab. The source of this sequence is an adult with an advanced solid tumor such as melanoma, head and neck, liver or kidney cancer. The chain couples TRBV28 to TRBJ2-7; maybe TRBD2 (6 bases). In nucleotides, the CDR3 is TGTGCCAGCAGCTCTCCCGGGAGCTACGAGCAGTACTTC. Protein sequence: CASSSPGSYEQYF.